Listed below are T cell receptor beta chains from one sample, sequenced in a study of response to subunit inactivated influenza vaccine. TCRdb passed the RT-PCR reads through MiXCR, listing each CDR3 protein once. The sample includes just under 550,000 distinct CDR3 sequences, roughly 25% of them seen just once. These data were also reused for a study on T cells expressing NK-cell markers.

The starting material was CD4+ T cells sorted from PBMCs, obtained about 13 days after vaccination. Receptor source: a man over 45 who received an inactivated influenza vaccine. Each CDR3 is given with its conserved first and last residue. The order of the fields is CDR3 length, D gene, clone size, V gene, J gene, CDR3 protein, CDR3 DNA. A D gene is named only where the DNA matches it firmly. The size entry is marked missing in some rows and otherwise reads once, few, many or a size class.

cdr3_length: 14; d_call: -; clone_size: -; v_call: TRBV5-1; j_call: TRBJ2-7; cdr3_aa: CASSLERNSYEQYF; cdr3_nt: TGCGCCAGCAGCTTGGAGCGGAACTCCTACGAGCAGTACTTC
cdr3_length: 15; d_call: -; clone_size: -; v_call: TRBV28; j_call: TRBJ1-6; cdr3_aa: CASSSQWGGWSPLHF; cdr3_nt: TGTGCCAGCAGCTCACAGTGGGGGGGGTGGTCACCCCTCCACTTT
cdr3_length: 14; d_call: -; clone_size: few; v_call: TRBV18; j_call: TRBJ1-1; cdr3_aa: CASSPRSGTTEAFF; cdr3_nt: TGTGCCAGCTCACCACGGTCAGGGACGACTGAAGCTTTCTTT
cdr3_length: 14; d_call: -; clone_size: few; v_call: TRBV20-1; j_call: TRBJ2-3; cdr3_aa: CSATLTDNTDTQYF; cdr3_nt: TGCAGTGCTACCTTGACAGATAACACAGATACGCAGTATTTT
cdr3_length: 16; d_call: TRBD2; clone_size: few; v_call: TRBV24-1; j_call: TRBJ2-1; cdr3_aa: CATSDFVSGGNNEQFF; cdr3_nt: TGTGCCACCAGTGATTTCGTTAGCGGGGGAAACAATGAGCAGTTCTTC
cdr3_length: 10; d_call: -; clone_size: few; v_call: TRBV2; j_call: TRBJ2-5; cdr3_aa: CASSEYVQYF; cdr3_nt: TGTGCCAGCAGTGAATATGTCCAGTACTTC
cdr3_length: 16; d_call: TRBD2; clone_size: many; v_call: TRBV29-1; j_call: TRBJ2-3; cdr3_aa: CSVEESKLAVGDTQYF; cdr3_nt: TGCAGCGTTGAAGAATCCAAACTAGCGGTGGGGGATACGCAGTATTTT
cdr3_length: 15; d_call: -; clone_size: few; v_call: TRBV4-2; j_call: TRBJ1-4; cdr3_aa: CASSQGDEDNEKLFF; cdr3_nt: TGTGCCAGCAGCCAAGGGGATGAGGATAATGAAAAACTGTTTTTT
cdr3_length: 17; d_call: TRBD2; clone_size: few; v_call: TRBV7-2; j_call: TRBJ2-3; cdr3_aa: CASSARLAGVSTDTQYF; cdr3_nt: TGTGCCAGCAGCGCCAGACTAGCGGGGGTGTCCACAGATACGCAGTATTTT
cdr3_length: 14; d_call: -; clone_size: many; v_call: TRBV12-3/TRBV12-4; j_call: TRBJ2-1; cdr3_aa: CASGTLQGYNEQFF; cdr3_nt: TGTGCCAGCGGAACCCTACAGGGCTACAATGAGCAGTTCTTC
cdr3_length: 17; d_call: TRBD2; clone_size: few; v_call: TRBV4-3; j_call: TRBJ2-5; cdr3_aa: CASSQDLSSGVQETQYF; cdr3_nt: TGCGCCAGCAGCCAAGATCTGAGTAGCGGGGTCCAAGAGACCCAGTACTTC
cdr3_length: 14; d_call: -; clone_size: many; v_call: TRBV2; j_call: TRBJ1-5; cdr3_aa: CASSLGQPNQPQHF; cdr3_nt: TGTGCCAGCAGTTTAGGACAGCCGAATCAGCCCCAGCATTTT
cdr3_length: 15; d_call: -; clone_size: many; v_call: TRBV6-5; j_call: TRBJ2-3; cdr3_aa: CASSYYGTSTDTQYF; cdr3_nt: TGTGCCAGCAGTTACTACGGGACTAGCACAGATACGCAGTATTTT
cdr3_length: 17; d_call: TRBD2; clone_size: -; v_call: TRBV10-3; j_call: TRBJ2-3; cdr3_aa: CAISESAFRGETNTQYF; cdr3_nt: TGTGCCATCAGTGAGTCCGCTTTCCGGGGGGAAACTAATACGCAGTATTTT
cdr3_length: 14; d_call: TRBD1; clone_size: many; v_call: TRBV28; j_call: TRBJ2-5; cdr3_aa: CASSLPQGVETQYF; cdr3_nt: TGTGCCAGCAGTTTACCCCAGGGGGTAGAGACCCAGTACTTC